This TCR beta chain emerged from a study of breast tumors, draining lymph nodes, adjacent tissues. From the multiplex PCR reads, TCRdb called clonotypes with MiXCR, one entry per CDR3 protein. The sample holds over 150,000 distinct CDR3 sequences; around 33% are singletons and the top ten take about 4.3%. Study-level results: Tumor T cell lymph node origin was a supported hypothesis, not proven. Tumor TCR diversity was below lymph nodes but above nontumor tissue. Findings are consistent with lymph node origin and intratumoral expansion of most tumor T cells. Tumor and nontumor repertoires were significantly more similar in luminal-like than in basal-like breast cancer.

The table lists this clonotype with many counts. Its matching antigen is unknown. Trimming took 2 bases from V and 6 from J; bases not matched to a gene: 3. CDR1 is SGHTS, CDR2 YDEGEE, per germline. The CDR3 spans 14 residues. Breast cancer patients provided tissue from their axillary draining lymph nodes. This rearrangement joins TRBV5-8 to TRBJ2-7; 12 bases match TRBD2. The specimen sequenced was axillary lymph node tissue. This receptor was obtained from a female donor with breast cancer. Some clones in this sample may be carry-over from other donors' samples. CDR3 residues: CASSFLAGGGEQYF. The CDR3 bases are TGTGCCAGCAGCTTCCTAGCGGGAGGGGGCGAGCAGTACTTC.